This T cell receptor (beta chain) derives from a study of T cell changes during pregnancy in multiple sclerosis. The CDR3 runs to 15 residues. Trimming removed 6 bases from V and 3 bases from J; junction bases left unmatched: 8. Germline assignment: CDR1 LNHDA and CDR2 SQIVND (reference sequence). Assay: immunoSEQ multiplex PCR; the TCRdb copy retains only in-frame clones and omits some. The repertoire holds 80,000 to 95,000 clones, approximately 92% seen once, with 1.1% to 1.5% in the top ten. Source: peripheral blood, taken in the third trimester of pregnancy. This sequence joins TRBV19 and TRBJ2-3; 8 bases align to TRBD2. The receptor was derived from a female donor in good health, enrolled as a control in a pregnancy study. For the CDR3, the DNA is TGTGCCAGTAGACCCGAGGCTAGCGGGACAGATACGCAGTATTTT. It yields the protein CASRPEASGTDTQYF.